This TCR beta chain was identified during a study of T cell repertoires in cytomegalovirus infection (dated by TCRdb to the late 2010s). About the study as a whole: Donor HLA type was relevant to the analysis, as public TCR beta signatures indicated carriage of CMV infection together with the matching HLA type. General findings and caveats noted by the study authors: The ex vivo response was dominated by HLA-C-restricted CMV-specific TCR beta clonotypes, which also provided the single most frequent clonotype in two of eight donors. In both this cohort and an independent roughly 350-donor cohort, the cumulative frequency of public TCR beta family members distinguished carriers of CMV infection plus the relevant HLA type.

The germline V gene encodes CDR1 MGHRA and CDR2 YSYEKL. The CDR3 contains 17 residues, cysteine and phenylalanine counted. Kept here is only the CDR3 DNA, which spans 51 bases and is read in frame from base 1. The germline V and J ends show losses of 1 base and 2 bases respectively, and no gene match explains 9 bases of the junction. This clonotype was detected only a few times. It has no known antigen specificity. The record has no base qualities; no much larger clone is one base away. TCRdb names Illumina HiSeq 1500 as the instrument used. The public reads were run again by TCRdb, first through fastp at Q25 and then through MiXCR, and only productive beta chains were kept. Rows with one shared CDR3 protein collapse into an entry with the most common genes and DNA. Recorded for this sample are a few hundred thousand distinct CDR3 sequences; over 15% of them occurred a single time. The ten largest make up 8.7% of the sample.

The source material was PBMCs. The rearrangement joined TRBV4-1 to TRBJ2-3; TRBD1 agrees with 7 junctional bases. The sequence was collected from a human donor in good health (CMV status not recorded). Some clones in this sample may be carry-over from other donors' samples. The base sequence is TGCGCCAGCAGCCAAGGATTTAAGGGGGCAGACACAGATACGCAGTATTTT. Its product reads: CASSQGFKGADTDTQYF.